This entry lists 23 T cell receptor beta chains sequenced from one sample in a study of T-cell reconstitution after alpha-beta-depleted transplantation in children. Unique molecular identifiers featured in how the TCRbeta library was prepared. TCRdb re-called the PCR reads through MiXCR, storing one row per CDR3 protein. The data hold about 640,000 distinct CDR3 sequences, with approximately 15% observed a single time. Sequenced material: PBMCs from the stem cell graft donor, taken from the stem cell graft. The source of these receptors is a human donor who donated a stem cell graft to a child with acute myeloid leukemia.

The count of this clonotype is one. J is TRBJ2-2 and V is TRBV5-5; 9 bases are shared with TRBD1. From germline, CDR1 is SGHKS and CDR2 YYEKEE (reference sequence). The V and J ends lost 4 bases and 4 bases, in that order; junction bases with no gene match: 5. CDR3 length: 15 amino acids. The CDR3, as DNA: TGTGCCAGCAGCGGCGGGACAGGGCTCACCGGGGAGCTGTTTTTT. It codes for CASSGGTGLTGELFF.

Ten or more counts support this clonotype. The chain carries TRBV6-1 and TRBJ2-1, with D uncertain. V was clipped by 5 bases and J by 5 bases, with 13 bases between them. CDR3 length: 14 amino acids. The germline V gene encodes CDR1 MNHNS and CDR2 SASEGT. The CDR3 DNA follows: TGTGCCAGCAGTCCTCACGGGTCCCACAATGAGCAGTTCTTC. Protein product: CASSPHGSHNEQFF.

This clonotype has only a few counts. The chain links TRBV6-1 to TRBJ1-1, with 9 positions matching TRBD1. Losses at the gene ends were 11 bases for V and 4 bases for J; bases not matched to a gene: 14. Germline CDR1 reads MNHNS; CDR2 reads SASEGT. The CDR3 loop spans 15 amino acids. CDR3 region: CASKGQGVWSTEAFF. The DNA for the CDR3 is TGTGCCTCAAAGGGACAGGGAGTTTGGAGCACTGAAGCTTTCTTT.

This clonotype has ten or more counts. CDR3 nucleotide sequence: TGTGCCACCGTGGACCGGGACAGGGGGCGGAATGAGCAGTTCTTC. Translated: CATVDRDRGRNEQFF. The chain uses TRBV5-6 and TRBJ2-1; TRBD1 aligns across 12 bases. There are 15 residues in the CDR3. With V trimmed by 9 bases and J by 7 bases, 11 bases remained unmatched. Germline V gene data show CDR1 as SGHDT and CDR2 as YYEEEE.

To note about this clonotype: Possible read error: a much larger clone is one base away. The chain carries TRBV20-1 and TRBJ2-5; D might be TRBD1 (6 bases). Germline V gene lookup returns CDR1 DFQATT and CDR2 SNEGSKA (reference sequence). V lost 3 bases and J 0 bases, leaving 8 bases between the germline ends. This CDR3 is built from 13 residues. The CDR3 coding sequence is TGCAGTGCTAGGGGACACTACCAAGAGACCCAGTACTTC. Its translation: CSARGHYQETQYF.

This clonotype was seen ten or more times. The V call is TRBV7-8, the J call TRBJ1-5; D might be TRBD1 (5 bases). Looked up from germline, CDR1 is SGHVS and CDR2 is FQNEAQ. The CDR3 loop spans 15 amino acids. Trimming stripped 1 base from V and 0 bases from J, with 7 bases between. The CDR3 here is CASSLEQASNQPQHF. CDR3 DNA sequence: TGTGCCAGCAGCTTAGAACAGGCTAGCAATCAGCCCCAGCATTTT.

This clonotype was observed a handful of times. The CDR3 sequence: CASSRGRLLAKNIQYF. CDR3 bases: TGCGCCAGCAGCCGTGGACGGCTTTTAGCCAAAAACATTCAGTACTTC. The chain carries TRBV4-3 and TRBJ2-4; D gene ambiguous. Trimming stripped 4 bases from V and 0 bases from J, with 13 bases between. The CDR3 totals 16 residues. Germline V gene data show CDR1 as LGHNA and CDR2 as YSLEER.

This clonotype has ten or more counts. The J gene is TRBJ1-5, the V gene TRBV5-6, with a possible D match to TRBD1 (6 bases). Germline lookup yields CDR1 SGHDT and CDR2 YYEEEE. The CDR3 has 13 amino acids. V was pared by 3 bases and J by 7 bases, with 11 bases between. The CDR3 bases are TGTGCCAGCAGCTCTACAGGGAGGCAGCCCCAGCATTTT. Protein product: CASSSTGRQPQHF. The full variable domain, rest sourced from reference TRBV5-6 and TRBJ1-5, is DAGVTQSPTHLIKTRGQQVTLRCSPKSGHDTVSWYQQALGQGPQFIFQYYEEEERQRGNFPDRFSGHQFPNYSSELNVNALLLGDSALYLCASSSTGRQPQHFGDGTRLSIL.

This clonotype was recorded many times. The chain couples TRBV29-1 to TRBJ2-2; unclear D gene. Germline CDR1 is SQVTM and CDR2 is ANQGSEA. This CDR3 has 13 amino acids. V lost 6 bases to trimming and J lost 4 bases, with 12 bases between them. The CDR3 region has the DNA TGCAGCGTGCGATTTCATCTCACCGGGGAGCTGTTTTTT. This translates into CSVRFHLTGELFF.

In this sample, this clonotype turned up many times. The chain employs TRBV9 and TRBJ2-2; D perhaps matches TRBD2 (5 bases). The CDR3 runs 17 residues. The germline V gene encodes CDR1 SGDLS and CDR2 YYNGEE. With 0 bases removed from V and 1 base from J, the gap between germline ends came to 13 bases. The CDR3, as DNA: TGTGCCAGCAGCGTAGGTGAGGGCCCTCTGAACACCGGGGAGCTGTTTTTT. Translated: CASSVGEGPLNTGELFF.

This clonotype was recorded many times. This sequence joins TRBV9 and TRBJ2-1; D is unresolved. V lost 4 bases and J 8 bases, leaving 19 bases between the germline ends. The CDR3 has 15 amino acids. Germline V gene sequence: CDR1 SGDLS, CDR2 YYNGEE. CDR3 DNA: TGTGCCAGCAGCCGCACACCGTCCTTGGGTCATGAGCAGTTCTTC. Translating it yields CASSRTPSLGHEQFF. Looking up the rest from reference TRBV9 and TRBJ2-1 gives the full variable domain: DSGVTQTPKHLITATGQRVTLRCSPRSGDLSVYWYQQSLDQGLQFLIQYYNGEERAKGNILERFSAQQFPDLHSELNLSSLELGDSALYFCASSRTPSLGHEQFFGPGTRLTVL.

This clonotype was found many times. The chain is built from TRBV5-1 and TRBJ2-3; a weak D match, TRBD1 (6 bases). Germline V gene lookup returns CDR1 SGHRS and CDR2 YFSETQ. The CDR3 totals 17 residues. V lost 3 bases, J lost 3 bases, and 20 bases lay in between. CDR3 sequence: CASSSHSTGGVTDTQYF. The CDR3 nucleotides are TGCGCCAGCAGCTCCCATTCGACAGGAGGTGTAACAGATACGCAGTATTTT.

This clonotype came up many times. The chain has TRBV20-1 and TRBJ1-1, with D possibly TRBD1 on 6 matching bases. V lost 0 bases and J 1 base, leaving 9 bases between the germline ends. This CDR3 is built from 14 residues. The germline V gene encodes CDR1 DFQATT and CDR2 SNEGSKA (reference sequence). The CDR3 DNA is TGCAGTGCTAGAGATAACAGGGCGAACACTGAAGCTTTCTTT. It codes for CSARDNRANTEAFF.

The chain carries TRBV11-2 and TRBJ2-1, with 11 nucleotides matching TRBD2. The germline V gene encodes CDR1 SGHAT and CDR2 FQNNGV. The CDR3 runs 17 residues. The V and J ends lost 7 bases and 0 bases, in that order; junction bases with no gene match: 8. The CDR3 loop reads CASNQLAGAYSYNEQFF. DNA for the CDR3: TGTGCCAGCAACCAACTAGCGGGGGCCTACTCCTACAATGAGCAGTTCTTC.

The gene calls are TRBV6-2 or TRBV6-3 and TRBJ2-1; D is undetermined. In germline, CDR1 is MNHEY, CDR2 SVGEGT. V was clipped by 7 bases and J by 0 bases, with 7 bases between them. CDR3 length equals 13 residues. In nucleotides, the CDR3 is TGTGCCAGCACCCTCAGCTCCTACAATGAGCAGTTCTTC. Its translation is CASTLSSYNEQFF.

This clonotype was observed at least ten times. This chain links TRBV12-3 or TRBV12-4 with TRBJ1-6, with 11 bases lining up with TRBD1. The CDR3 is 13 residues long. The CDR3 is CASQGQGDSPLHF. As DNA, the CDR3 is TGTGCATCCCAGGGACAGGGGGATTCACCCCTCCACTTT.

This clonotype was recorded many times. V usage is TRBV20-1 and J usage is TRBJ2-3; TRBD2 agrees at 8 bases. The J segment lost 2 bases and the V segment lost 5 bases, leaving 9 bases of the junction unmatched. The V gene's germline CDR1 is DFQATT and CDR2 SNEGSKA (reference sequence). This CDR3 comprises 15 residues. As DNA, the CDR3 is TGCAGTGCTCGCCCTAGCGGGCCCAACACAGATACGCAGTATTTT. This sequence encodes CSARPSGPNTDTQYF.

The rearrangement links TRBV28 to TRBJ2-6, with 10 nucleotides matching TRBD1. V was clipped by 5 bases and J by 2 bases; unmatched bases: 3. Germline assignment: CDR1 MDHEN and CDR2 SYDVKM. The CDR3 is made up of 16 amino acids. CDR3 region: CASSRTGGTGANVLTF. In nucleotides, the CDR3 is TGTGCCAGCAGTCGGACAGGGGGAACTGGGGCCAACGTCCTGACTTTC.

This clonotype was observed many times. The chain employs TRBV6-1 and TRBJ2-1; D is perhaps TRBD2 (5 bases). This CDR3 is 16 amino acids long. Germline V gene sequence: CDR1 MNHNS, CDR2 SASEGT. Trimming removed 7 bases from V and 2 bases from J, with 18 bases in between. The CDR3 DNA reads TGTGCCAGCACCAAGAAACCGGGATTACCCTACAATGAGCAGTTCTTC. This encodes CASTKKPGLPYNEQFF.

This clonotype was seen a handful of times. The chain carries TRBV20-1 and TRBJ2-7, with D perhaps matching TRBD1 or TRBD2 (6 bases each). Trimming cost V 6 bases and J 2 bases, with 17 bases left between them. The CDR3 covers 14 residues. Germline V gives CDR1 DFQATT, CDR2 SNEGSKA (reference sequence). Here the CDR3 DNA reads TGCAGTGCCCCGAGGGGGGACGGACCCTACGAGCAGTACTTC. Amino acids: CSAPRGDGPYEQYF.

This clonotype has a handful of counts. The rearrangement joins TRBV27 to TRBJ1-2, with 7 bases fitting TRBD1. The CDR3 loop spans 13 amino acids. Germline V lookup: CDR1 MNHEY, CDR2 SMNVEV (reference sequence). Trimming removed 6 bases from V and 7 bases from J; junction bases left unmatched: 8. CDR3 in amino acids: CASSQTGSGGYTF. DNA of the CDR3: TGTGCCAGCAGCCAGACAGGGTCCGGTGGCTACACCTTC.

This clonotype has just a few counts. J is TRBJ2-7 and V is TRBV12-3 or TRBV12-4, with D maybe TRBD2 (5 bases). The ends were cut back, 1 base at V and 3 bases at J, with 10 bases in the middle. The CDR3 is 14 amino acids. As DNA, the CDR3 is TGTGCCAGCAGTTTAGGGCGGGTCGTCTACGAGCAGTACTTC. Translating it yields CASSLGRVVYEQYF.

This clonotype was seen more than once but under ten times. V and J are TRBV7-2 and TRBJ1-1; D is uncertain. Germline values: CDR1 SGHTA, CDR2 FQGNSA. Trimming removed 3 bases at V and 0 bases at J, with 11 bases between. This CDR3 spans 15 amino acids. CDR3 region: CASSFVLTVNTEAFF. DNA for the CDR3: TGTGCCAGCAGCTTCGTCTTGACTGTGAACACTGAAGCTTTCTTT.